A single TCR beta chain is shown here with its context. The antigen remains unidentified. A primer matching the constant region was used to make TCR beta cDNA from approximately 0.45 ug of total RNA. Nested multiplex PCR, run for three rounds with slightly modified ARM-PCR, yielded TCR beta libraries. With TRBV1-TRBV30 forward primers and a C-beta reverse primer, the first two PCR rounds were run for around 10 cycles each. Each CDR3 protein gets one entry after TCRdb re-called the multiplex PCR reads with MiXCR. The sample shows roughly 53,000 distinct CDR3 sequences, 70% to 80% of them seen only once. Germline CDR1 SGHRS, CDR2 YFSETQ. The CDR3 runs to 15 residues. With V trimmed by 4 bases and J by 5 bases, 5 bases remained unmatched. The approximately 20-31 mg bulk tissue piece was not sorted before simultaneous RNA and DNA extraction. These data originate in a study of tumor-infiltrating lymphocytes in primary liver carcinoma. Study as a whole: The tumors, T1-T3 N0M0 lesions, were roughly 4 to 11 cm across.

Study-level findings and limits: Whereas tumor region pairs overlapped more, tumor-adjacent and tumor-blood pairs overlapped less.

Material for sequencing was liver tumor tissue from sampling region 2. Subset in this sample: tumor region T2, inferior pole. The rearrangement uses TRBV5-1 and TRBJ2-5; 13 bases are a match to TRBD2. This receptor was identified in a man aged 40-55 years with primary liver carcinoma and hepatitis B virus infection. CDR3 sequence reads: CASSAGTSGTETQYF. DNA for the CDR3: TGCGCCAGCAGCGCAGGGACTAGCGGGACGGAGACCCAGTACTTC.